The entry that follows covers one T cell receptor beta chain sequence. Its antigen remains unidentified. The data were produced by immunoSEQ multiplex PCR, yet TCRdb's version contains in-frame clones alone and is incomplete. The sample shows about 130,000 clones, around 93% of them seen only once. Patients were excluded for autoimmune disease history or systemic immunosuppression. This sample is drawn from a study of OX40 agonist ivuxolimab in advanced cancers. Whole-study findings and limits: The study found that CD8+ T cells averaged more expanded clones than CD4+.

Germline CDR1 reads MNHNS; CDR2 reads SASEGT. This CDR3 is 12 amino acids long. The V end lost 7 bases, the J end lost 11 bases, and 17 bases lay between the germline ends. This clonotype was sampled from an adult with an advanced solid tumor such as melanoma, head and neck, liver or kidney cancer. J is TRBJ2-5 and V is TRBV6-1; D ambiguous. The sample was CD4+ or CD8+ T cells sorted from blood, taken in a trial of the OX40 agonist ivuxolimab. CDR3 in DNA: TGTGCCAGCAAGTGGGCAATTGGATGGCAGTACTTC. It specifies CASKWAIGWQYF.